These 16 T cell receptor beta chains came from one sample sequenced in a study of CD4+ T cells in melanoma. Clones were sequenced by immunoSEQ multiplex PCR, and TCRdb holds only the in-frame ones, with some missing. Here the sample spans 13,000 or so clones, approximately 73% being singletons. Sequenced material: cells from a culture (not recorded whether cultured in vitro). The receptors derive from a human donor with melanoma.

This clone was observed once. CDR3 loop: CASRAGGWSEAFF. CDR3 DNA sequence: TGTGCCAGCAGAGCAGGGGGCTGGTCTGAAGCTTTCTTT. The J gene is TRBJ1-1, the V gene TRBV2; 8 positions match TRBD1. The CDR3 is made up of 13 amino acids. V shed 6 bases, J shed 6 bases, and the junction held 6 bases outside the gene matches. The germline V gene has CDR1 SNHLY and CDR2 FYNNEI.

The rearrangement joins TRBV7-8 to TRBJ2-1; 8 bases agree with TRBD2. The CDR3 sequence is 15 residues long. The trim removed 3 bases at V and 5 bases at J, leaving 6 bases unmatched. Germline-derived CDR1 and CDR2 are SGHVS and FQNEAQ. The CDR3 loop is CASSFLGGGNNEQFF. CDR3 coding DNA: TGTGCCAGCAGCTTCTTAGGCGGGGGGAACAATGAGCAGTTCTTC.

The rearrangement links TRBV7-9 to TRBJ1-4, with 8 positions matching TRBD1. The CDR3 spans 18 residues. After removal of 1 base from V and 4 bases from J, the junction contained 11 bases not matched to a gene. Per germline, CDR1 SEHNR and CDR2 FQNEAQ (reference sequence). DNA for the CDR3: TGTGCCAGCAGCTTAGGAGGGACAGGAACGTCCGTTAATGAAAAACTGTTTTTT. It is translated as CASSLGGTGTSVNEKLFF.

The chain couples TRBV15 to TRBJ2-7, with 8 nucleotides matching TRBD2. V shed 0 bases and J 10 bases; nucleotides not matched to a gene: 8. CDR3 length: 14 amino acids. Germline assignment: CDR1 LNHNV and CDR2 YYDKDF (reference sequence). CDR3 protein: CATSRDLAGQLQYF. The CDR3 region has the DNA TGTGCCACCAGCAGAGATCTAGCGGGCCAACTCCAGTACTTC.

The genes are TRBV30 and TRBJ1-6; D may be TRBD1 (6 bases). The CDR3 sequence is 15 residues long. Trimming stripped 1 base from V and 1 base from J, with 8 bases between. Germline V lookup: CDR1 GTSNPN, CDR2 SVGIG (reference sequence). The CDR3 reads CAWSDGQSYNSPLHF. The CDR3 DNA reads as TGTGCCTGGAGTGACGGACAGTCCTATAATTCACCCCTCCACTTT.

The rearrangement uses TRBV5-1 and TRBJ1-6; 7 bases fit TRBD1. V shed 1 base and J 10 bases; nucleotides not matched to a gene: 14. Germline values: CDR1 SGHRS, CDR2 YFSETQ. This CDR3 comprises 17 residues. The DNA for the CDR3 is TGCGCCAGCAGCTTGTCACCCCCAGGGGGGGTAGGGTCACCCCTCCACTTT. Protein sequence: CASSLSPPGGVGSPLHF.

The chain is built from TRBV29-1 and TRBJ2-2; D is unclear. The germline CDR1 and CDR2 sequences are SQVTM and ANQGSEA. The CDR3 extends over 14 amino acids. The germline V and J ends were trimmed by 7 bases and 4 bases, with 16 bases remaining between them. The CDR3 loop reads CSGGVSGGTGELFF. CDR3 DNA: TGCAGCGGGGGTGTGTCTGGCGGCACCGGGGAGCTGTTTTTT.

By share, this clone counts as medium-sized (0.01 to 0.1%). The chain carries TRBV2 and TRBJ2-7; D unclear. Per the germline V gene, CDR1 is SNHLY and CDR2 is FYNNEI. The germline V and J ends were trimmed by 8 bases and 3 bases, with 14 bases remaining between them. The CDR3 is made up of 13 amino acids. The CDR3 spells CASVGALSYEQYF. DNA for the CDR3: TGTGCCAGCGTGGGCGCGTTGAGCTACGAGCAGTACTTC.

This chain joins TRBV5-6 and TRBJ2-5; D might be TRBD1 (5 bases). CDR3 length equals 15 residues. The V gene lost 1 base and the J gene lost 5 bases, with 15 bases spanning the gap. Germline-derived CDR1 and CDR2 are SGHDT and YYEEEE. As DNA, the CDR3 is TGTGCCAGCAGCTTGCGGCAGGGAATGATGGAGACCCAGTACTTC. The encoded protein is CASSLRQGMMETQYF. The full variable domain, with the rest looked up from reference TRBV5-6 and TRBJ2-5, is DAGVTQSPTHLIKTRGQQVTLRCSPKSGHDTVSWYQQALGQGPQFIFQYYEEEERQRGNFPDRFSGHQFPNYSSELNVNALLLGDSALYLCASSLRQGMMETQYFGPGTRLLVL.

This clone was seen a single time. The V call is TRBV7-8, the J call TRBJ2-4, with 7 positions matching TRBD2. From germline, CDR1 is SGHVS and CDR2 FQNEAQ. J gave up 3 bases and V 3 bases, and 2 bases lay outside the gene matches. The CDR3 contains 14 residues. In DNA, the CDR3 is TGTGCCAGCAGCTTTGGGGGGGGCAAAAACATTCAGTACTTC. Amino acid sequence: CASSFGGGKNIQYF. The variable domain in full, completed from reference TRBV7-8 and TRBJ2-4, reads GAGVSQSPRYKVAKRGQDVALRCDPISGHVSLFWYQQALGQGPEFLTYFQNEAQLDKSGLPSDRFFAERPEGSVSTLKIQRTQQEDSAVYLCASSFGGGKNIQYFGAGTRLSVL.

This clone showed up just a few times. The V and J genes are TRBV11-2 and TRBJ1-6; weak D call: TRBD1 (5 bases). V dropped 6 bases and J dropped 6 bases, with 18 bases sitting between them. CDR1 and CDR2 from the germline V gene are SGHAT and FQNNGV. This CDR3 contains 16 residues. The CDR3 bases are TGTGCCAGCAGACCCCTCTTGGGGGGGGTTAATTCACCCCTCCACTTT. Protein: CASRPLLGGVNSPLHF.

CDR3 in DNA: TGTGCCAGCAGCCTTGAGCAGTTAGATACGCAGTATTTT. Translating gives CASSLEQLDTQYF. V gene TRBV5-5 combines with J gene TRBJ2-3; D is uncertain. The CDR3 totals 13 residues. Looked up from germline, CDR1 is SGHKS and CDR2 is YYEKEE (reference sequence). The V end lost 4 bases, the J end lost 5 bases, and 11 bases lay between the germline ends.

The J gene is TRBJ2-7, the V gene TRBV6-5, with a possible D match to TRBD1 (6 bases). V was trimmed by 6 bases and J by 2 bases, leaving 11 bases between them. The CDR3 runs to 13 residues. Per the germline V gene, CDR1 is MNHEY and CDR2 is SVGAGI. The CDR3 bases are TGTGCCAGCAGGCTACAGGGAACCTACGAGCAGTACTTC. It translates to CASRLQGTYEQYF.

The V and J genes are TRBV9 and TRBJ1-3, with a possible D match to TRBD1 (5 bases). V was clipped by 0 bases and J by 0 bases, with 10 bases between them. CDR1 and CDR2 (germline): SGDLS, YYNGEE. CDR3 size: 16 residues. In DNA form, the CDR3 reads TGTGCCAGCAGCGTAGGAGGGGACTACTCTGGAAACACCATATATTTT. Protein product: CASSVGGDYSGNTIYF.

This clone was seen a single time. The CDR3 sequence is CASSIPTVDGAYGYTF. The DNA for the CDR3 is TGTGCCAGTAGTATTCCCACGGTCGACGGGGCCTATGGCTACACCTTC. The gene calls are TRBV19 and TRBJ1-2, with D perhaps TRBD1 (5 bases). The CDR3 has 16 amino acids. The V end lost 3 bases, the J end lost 4 bases, and 18 bases lay between the germline ends. In germline, CDR1 is LNHDA, CDR2 SQIVND (reference sequence).

V and J are TRBV7-8 and TRBJ1-2, with TRBD1 as a possible D gene (5 bases). Germline V lookup: CDR1 SGHVS, CDR2 FQNEAQ. This CDR3 is built from 13 residues. V lost 5 bases to trimming and J lost 7 bases, with 14 bases between them. The CDR3 protein is CASSRSRQSGYTF. CDR3 coding DNA: TGTGCCAGCAGCCGGTCTAGACAGAGTGGCTACACCTTC.